The 15 T cell receptor beta chains reported below all come from one sample, sequenced in a study of shared clonotypes between healthy human individuals (dated by TCRdb to 2020 to 2021). The library relied on the immunoSEQ multiplex PCR assay. TCRdb took over this immuneACCESS table, retaining in-frame rearrangements with V and J assigned. Such tables are incomplete; in checked studies, under half of the missing clones stem from an unresolved V gene, and the remainder is unexplained. In all, the sample holds about 2,200,000 clones, and 90% to 95% of those were seen once. Of the sample, under 2% is held by the ten largest clones. For the CD8 naive samples, CD45RO-negative cells were positively selected for CCR7, yielding a CD45RA+CCR7+ population from which TemRA cells were excluded. The sample consisted of naive CD8+ T cells from PBMCs. This specimen's cell subset or site label, per the study, means: CD45RA+CCR7+. All receptors derive from a man aged 18 to 29 in good health. Some clones in this sample may be carry-over from other donors' samples.

The gene calls are TRBV11-2 and TRBJ2-4; 7 bases agree with TRBD2. The ends lost 2 bases at V and 8 bases at J; junction bases unmatched: 12. The CDR3 sequence is 16 residues long. The germline gives CDR1 SGHAT, CDR2 FQNNGV. The CDR3 DNA follows: TGTGCCAGCAGCTTAAAAGCGGGATTTTGGGGGGACATTCAGTACTTC. Translating gives CASSLKAGFWGDIQYF.

The chain couples TRBV5-1 to TRBJ2-7; no clear D gene. Germline CDR1 and CDR2: SGHRS and YFSETQ. V dropped 0 bases and J dropped 2 bases, with 12 bases sitting between them. The CDR3 sequence is 15 residues long. The CDR3 loop reads CASSLAPTDTYEQYF. CDR3 bases: TGCGCCAGCAGCTTGGCTCCGACTGATACCTACGAGCAGTACTTC.

Turning to this clone: Distinct nucleotide sequences in the sample also encode this CDR3. The chain has TRBV28 and TRBJ2-7; the match to TRBD1 covers 11 bases. The junction had 4 bases not matched to a gene; V was cut back by 11 bases and J by 4 bases. The CDR3 spans 12 residues. Per germline, CDR1 MDHEN and CDR2 SYDVKM. The DNA of the CDR3 is TGTGCCTCCCGGGACAGGGGGTACGAGCAGTACTTC. It codes for CASRDRGYEQYF.

A single count supports this clone. The chain carries TRBV28 and TRBJ2-2; D uncertain. Trimming took 5 bases from V and 0 from J, leaving 7 bases between them. The germline gives CDR1 MDHEN, CDR2 SYDVKM. The CDR3 runs 14 residues. CDR3 DNA sequence: TGTGCCAGCAGTCCAGCAACGAACACCGGGGAGCTGTTTTTT. It codes for CASSPATNTGELFF. Full variable domain (outside the CDR3, taken from reference TRBV28 and TRBJ2-2): DVKVTQSSRYLVKRTGEKVFLECVQDMDHENMFWYRQDPGLGLRLIYFSYDVKMKEKGDIPEGYSVSREKKERFSLILESASTNQTSMYLCASSPATNTGELFFGEGSRLTVL.

V and J are TRBV6-1 and TRBJ2-6; D may be TRBD1 or TRBD2 (5 bases each). This CDR3 spans 14 amino acids. Germline V gene data show CDR1 as MNHNS and CDR2 as SASEGT. Trimming took 5 bases from V and 1 from J, leaving 6 bases between them. CDR3 DNA sequence: TGTGCCAGCAGTTGGGGGTCTGGGGCCAACGTCCTGACTTTC. Translated: CASSWGSGANVLTF.

The chain has TRBV14 and TRBJ1-2, with 10 positions matching TRBD1. Trimming took 0 bases from V and 8 from J; bases not matched to a gene: 3. The CDR3 consists of 14 residues. CDR1 is SGHDN and CDR2 is FVKESK in the germline V gene. Here the CDR3 reads CASSQDRDRGGYTF. The CDR3, as DNA: TGTGCCAGCAGCCAAGACCGGGACAGGGGCGGCTACACCTTC.

The chain carries TRBV7-9 and TRBJ1-1; TRBD1 matches 7 bases. The CDR3 contains 14 residues. Unmatched junction bases numbered 2, after V lost 2 bases and J lost 2 bases. CDR1 SEHNR and CDR2 FQNEAQ come from the germline V gene (reference sequence). The CDR3 bases are TGTGCCAGCAGCTTATGGGACAGCAACACTGAAGCTTTCTTT. As protein: CASSLWDSNTEAFF.

The genes are TRBV19 and TRBJ2-1; 8 nucleotides align to TRBD1. V lost 3 bases to trimming and J lost 7 bases; unmatched junction nucleotides: 8. From germline, CDR1 is LNHDA and CDR2 SQIVND (reference sequence). The CDR3 runs 15 residues. CDR3 in DNA: TGTGCCAGTAGTATCGACAGGGGATTGTGGAATGAGCAGTTCTTC. Translation: CASSIDRGLWNEQFF.

This rearrangement joins TRBV28 to TRBJ2-3; D not certain. Germline CDR1 MDHEN, CDR2 SYDVKM. The CDR3 runs to 16 residues. V dropped 5 bases and J dropped 0 bases, with 15 bases sitting between them. The CDR3 loop is CASSTIWQASTDTQYF. DNA for the CDR3: TGTGCCAGCAGTACAATCTGGCAGGCTAGCACAGATACGCAGTATTTT.

Comment on this clone: Other DNA sequences in the same sample also yield this CDR3. The V and J genes are TRBV29-1 and TRBJ2-7, with D possibly matching TRBD1 (5 bases). The CDR3 sequence is 12 residues long. The V and J ends lost 4 bases and 0 bases respectively, with 7 bases between them. Germline CDR1 and CDR2: SQVTM and ANQGSEA. CDR3 amino acids: CSVGDSSYEQYF. The CDR3 DNA is TGCAGCGTTGGAGACAGCTCCTACGAGCAGTACTTC.

This clone occurred once. The rearrangement joins TRBV5-5 to TRBJ2-7; 8 nucleotides align to TRBD1. Trimming at V came to 4 bases and at J to 2 bases, leaving 5 bases not matched to a gene. Germline V lookup: CDR1 SGHKS, CDR2 YYEKEE (reference sequence). The CDR3 covers 14 residues. The CDR3 spells CASSPGQGPYEQYF. In DNA form, the CDR3 reads TGTGCCAGCAGCCCTGGACAGGGACCCTACGAGCAGTACTTC.

The sample holds one count of this clone. This rearrangement joins TRBV28 to TRBJ1-2; D call uncertain. V dropped 3 bases and J dropped 6 bases, with 14 bases sitting between them. The CDR3 has 14 residues. Germline V CDR1 and CDR2: MDHEN, SYDVKM. The CDR3 protein is CASSFGIRRDGYTF. The CDR3 nucleotides read TGTGCCAGCAGTTTTGGGATTAGGAGAGATGGCTACACCTTC.

V gene TRBV7-8 combines with J gene TRBJ2-1; 8 bases are a match to TRBD2. Germline CDR1 SGHVS, CDR2 FQNEAQ. CDR3 size: 16 residues. V was pared by 2 bases and J by 7 bases, with 10 bases of the junction left unmatched. CDR3 nucleotides: TGTGCCAGCAGCTTATTTGTCCCCGGGAGGGGTAATGAGCAGTTCTTC. Residues: CASSLFVPGRGNEQFF.

The rearrangement uses TRBV7-6 and TRBJ2-1, with 10 bases identical to TRBD2. CDR1 is SGHVS, CDR2 FNYEAQ, per germline. V dropped 4 bases and J dropped 8; count of bases not matched to a gene: 8. The CDR3 is 15 residues long. As DNA, the CDR3 is TGTGCCAGCAGCTCAAGGACTAGCGGTACAGATGAGCAGTTCTTC. Translation: CASSSRTSGTDEQFF.

The chain recombines TRBV6-1 with TRBJ2-1, with D hard to call. V shed 1 base and J shed 5 bases, with 0 bases lying between them. CDR3 length: 11 residues. Germline V gene lookup returns CDR1 MNHNS and CDR2 SASEGT. The CDR3 DNA sequence: TGTGCCAGCAGTGAAGACAATGAGCAGTTCTTC. This translates into CASSEDNEQFF.